This is a list of T cell receptor beta chains from one sample in a study of T-cell memory formation after mild COVID-19. TCRdb called the 5' RACE reads again in MiXCR, with one record for every CDR3 protein. The sample has 250,000 to 350,000 distinct CDR3 sequences, roughly 17% seen once. Sequencing was performed on PBMCs or a T cell subset sorted from them (not recorded which). These receptors were collected from a man between 18 and 35 years old who had mild COVID-19 (a few samples of this study predate the infection). Cell type and time point are not known. CDR3s include the opening cysteine and the closing phenylalanine or tryptophan. The order of the fields is clone size, J gene, V gene, D gene, CDR3 DNA, CDR3 protein. D genes are given only for firm matches. Rows give clone size only sometimes, using once, few, many, or a class for an expanded clone.

clone size: few
J gene: TRBJ2-2
V gene: TRBV12-3/TRBV12-4
D gene: TRBD2
CDR3 DNA: TGTGCCATCCACTGGCGGGGGACCGGGGAGCTGTTTTTT
CDR3 protein: CAIHWRGTGELFF

clone size: .
J gene: TRBJ2-3
V gene: TRBV5-1
D gene: .
CDR3 DNA: TGCGCCAGCGGCTCAGGTGGCAGTCTGGGCCCAGATACGCAGTATTTT
CDR3 protein: CASGSGGSLGPDTQYF

clone size: few
J gene: TRBJ1-5
V gene: TRBV6-1
D gene: .
CDR3 DNA: TGTGCCAGCAGGGACTTTAGCAATCAGCCCCAGCATTTT
CDR3 protein: CASRDFSNQPQHF

clone size: many
J gene: TRBJ2-3
V gene: TRBV7-8
D gene: TRBD2
CDR3 DNA: TGTGCCAGCAGCTCCTTAGCGGGGGGTCCAGATACGCAGTATTTT
CDR3 protein: CASSSLAGGPDTQYF

clone size: few
J gene: TRBJ2-1
V gene: TRBV11-2
D gene: TRBD1
CDR3 DNA: TGTGCCAGCAGCTTAGTTCTAGTTAGGGGGCGAGTCAATGAGCAGTTCTTC
CDR3 protein: CASSLVLVRGRVNEQFF

clone size: .
J gene: TRBJ2-1
V gene: TRBV18
D gene: .
CDR3 DNA: TGTGCCAGCACGACCGACCCGAGCTCCTACAATGAGCAGTTCTTC
CDR3 protein: CASTTDPSSYNEQFF

clone size: many
J gene: TRBJ1-1
V gene: TRBV12-3/TRBV12-4
D gene: .
CDR3 DNA: TGTGCCAGCAGCATCCAAGGGAACACTGAAGCTTTCTTT
CDR3 protein: CASSIQGNTEAFF

clone size: few
J gene: TRBJ2-7
V gene: TRBV5-6
D gene: .
CDR3 DNA: TGTGCCAGCAGCCCGCGTGGGAAACCCGAATACGAGCAGTACTTC
CDR3 protein: CASSPRGKPEYEQYF

clone size: .
J gene: TRBJ2-1
V gene: TRBV2
D gene: TRBD1
CDR3 DNA: TGTGCCAGCATACGGCCGGGACAGGGAAACAATGAGCAGTTCTTC
CDR3 protein: CASIRPGQGNNEQFF

clone size: .
J gene: TRBJ2-6
V gene: TRBV5-1
D gene: .
CDR3 DNA: TGCGCCAGCAGCTTGATGGGCACGGGCTCTGGGGCCAACGTCCTGACTTTC
CDR3 protein: CASSLMGTGSGANVLTF

clone size: many
J gene: TRBJ2-5
V gene: TRBV15
D gene: .
CDR3 DNA: TGTGCCACCAGCAATCAGTTTTCCCCGGGGGAGACCCAGTACTTC
CDR3 protein: CATSNQFSPGETQYF

clone size: .
J gene: TRBJ2-7
V gene: TRBV4-1
D gene: TRBD1
CDR3 DNA: TGCGCCAGCAGCCAAGTACAGGGGACCTACGAGCAGTACTTC
CDR3 protein: CASSQVQGTYEQYF

clone size: few
J gene: TRBJ2-6
V gene: TRBV4-2
D gene: .
CDR3 DNA: TGTGCCAGCAGCCAAGATAACAACTCTGGGGCCAACGTCCTGACTTTC
CDR3 protein: CASSQDNNSGANVLTF

clone size: few
J gene: TRBJ1-6
V gene: TRBV30
D gene: .
CDR3 DNA: TGTGCCTGGAGGGCAGGGGCGGATTCACCCCTCCACTTT
CDR3 protein: CAWRAGADSPLHF

clone size: few
J gene: TRBJ2-7
V gene: TRBV20-1
D gene: TRBD2
CDR3 DNA: TGCAGTGCTACGGGACTAGCGGGGGTTAGCTCCTACGAGCAGTACTTC
CDR3 protein: CSATGLAGVSSYEQYF

clone size: .
J gene: TRBJ1-2
V gene: TRBV27
D gene: .
CDR3 DNA: TGTGCCAGCGGATCCGGGACGTACTATGGCTACACCTTC
CDR3 protein: CASGSGTYYGYTF

clone size: few
J gene: TRBJ2-3
V gene: TRBV4-2
D gene: TRBD1
CDR3 DNA: TGTGCCAGCAGCCAAGAGACAGGGATCGCAGATACGCAGTATTTT
CDR3 protein: CASSQETGIADTQYF

clone size: .
J gene: TRBJ1-1
V gene: TRBV4-3
D gene: .
CDR3 DNA: TGCGCCAGCAGCCAAGCGCCACCCGGGAGAGAAGCTTTCTTT
CDR3 protein: CASSQAPPGREAFF

clone size: few
J gene: TRBJ2-1
V gene: TRBV20-1
D gene: .
CDR3 DNA: TGCAGTGCTAGTCCCCCCAATGAGCAGTTCTTC
CDR3 protein: CSASPPNEQFF

clone size: .
J gene: TRBJ1-1
V gene: TRBV4-2
D gene: TRBD1
CDR3 DNA: TGTGCCAGCAGCCAGGCCGGACAGGGCGTCACTGAAGCTTTCTTT
CDR3 protein: CASSQAGQGVTEAFF

clone size: few
J gene: TRBJ1-1
V gene: TRBV21-1
D gene: .
CDR3 DNA: TGTGCCAGCAGCAAAGGCGGGTCGGGGGCGACTGAAGCTTTCTTT
CDR3 protein: CASSKGGSGATEAFF

clone size: .
J gene: TRBJ2-4
V gene: TRBV5-4
D gene: .
CDR3 DNA: TGTGCCAGCAGCTTGGGGGGCCGCGGGGGCGCGGACATTCAGTACTTC
CDR3 protein: CASSLGGRGGADIQYF

clone size: many
J gene: TRBJ2-5
V gene: TRBV9
D gene: TRBD2
CDR3 DNA: TGTGCCAGCAGCGTAGACTGGGGGAGCGGGGGGCTCGGAGAGACCCAGTACTTC
CDR3 protein: CASSVDWGSGGLGETQYF

clone size: few
J gene: TRBJ2-7
V gene: TRBV5-1
D gene: TRBD1
CDR3 DNA: TGCGCCAGCAGCGCAGTTCCGGGACAGGGGAGTCGGCAGTACTTC
CDR3 protein: CASSAVPGQGSRQYF

clone size: few
J gene: TRBJ2-7
V gene: TRBV15
D gene: TRBD1
CDR3 DNA: TGTGCCACCAAGACAGGGAGTACCTACGAGCAGTACTTC
CDR3 protein: CATKTGSTYEQYF

clone size: .
J gene: TRBJ1-1
V gene: TRBV6-2/TRBV6-3
D gene: .
CDR3 DNA: TGTGCCAGCACCAAAAGGCAGGTCGATCATGAAGCTTTCTTT
CDR3 protein: CASTKRQVDHEAFF

clone size: .
J gene: TRBJ1-5
V gene: TRBV4-1
D gene: .
CDR3 DNA: TGCGCCAGCAGCCCCCGGGACAACAATCAGCCCCAGCATTTT
CDR3 protein: CASSPRDNNQPQHF

clone size: many
J gene: TRBJ2-2
V gene: TRBV3-1
D gene: .
CDR3 DNA: TGTGCCAGCAGCCGGTTCGGGAACACCGGGGAGCTGTTTTTT
CDR3 protein: CASSRFGNTGELFF

clone size: .
J gene: TRBJ2-1
V gene: TRBV5-5
D gene: TRBD2
CDR3 DNA: TGTGCCAGCAGCGCCGGGACTACCCTCATGGATGAGCAGTTCTTC
CDR3 protein: CASSAGTTLMDEQFF

clone size: few
J gene: TRBJ2-7
V gene: TRBV11-2
D gene: .
CDR3 DNA: TGTGCCAGCAGCTTACCACCTAGGGAGAAGCAGTACTTC
CDR3 protein: CASSLPPREKQYF

clone size: .
J gene: TRBJ2-3
V gene: TRBV19
D gene: .
CDR3 DNA: TGTGCCAGTAAACCGGCCCCGGCTAGCACAGATACGCAGTATTTT
CDR3 protein: CASKPAPASTDTQYF

clone size: few
J gene: TRBJ2-4
V gene: TRBV7-2
D gene: .
CDR3 DNA: TGTGCCAGCAGCCTCGGATTAGCCAAAAACATTCAGTACTTC
CDR3 protein: CASSLGLAKNIQYF

clone size: .
J gene: TRBJ2-5
V gene: TRBV7-2
D gene: .
CDR3 DNA: TGTGCCAGCAGCTTAGCGTCACAGTACCAAGAGACCCAGTACTTC
CDR3 protein: CASSLASQYQETQYF

clone size: .
J gene: TRBJ1-5
V gene: TRBV28
D gene: .
CDR3 DNA: TGTGCCAGCAGTTTAGGCCAGTGGCAGCCCCAGCATTTT
CDR3 protein: CASSLGQWQPQHF

clone size: many
J gene: TRBJ1-2
V gene: TRBV4-2
D gene: .
CDR3 DNA: TGTGCCAGCAGCCGGACAGACGGCTATGGCTACACCTTC
CDR3 protein: CASSRTDGYGYTF

clone size: .
J gene: TRBJ2-5
V gene: TRBV27
D gene: .
CDR3 DNA: TGTGCCAGCAGCCGGTTCGTCGGGCACGAGGAGACCCAGTACTTC
CDR3 protein: CASSRFVGHEETQYF

clone size: .
J gene: TRBJ2-5
V gene: TRBV3-1
D gene: .
CDR3 DNA: TGTGCCAGCAGCCTTCCGGGGAGCGAGACCCAGTACTTC
CDR3 protein: CASSLPGSETQYF

clone size: .
J gene: TRBJ2-1
V gene: TRBV19
D gene: TRBD2
CDR3 DNA: TGTGCCAGTAGTATTGAGCGGGGGGGCGATGAGCAGTTCTTC
CDR3 protein: CASSIERGGDEQFF

clone size: .
J gene: TRBJ2-2
V gene: TRBV30
D gene: TRBD1
CDR3 DNA: TGTGCCTGGAGTACCTTACAGGGGGGAGGACCCGGGGAGCTGTTTTTT
CDR3 protein: CAWSTLQGGGPGELFF

clone size: .
J gene: TRBJ1-1
V gene: TRBV12-3/TRBV12-4
D gene: .
CDR3 DNA: TGTGCCACTGTACAGGGTATGACTGAAGCTTTCTTT
CDR3 protein: CATVQGMTEAFF

clone size: few
J gene: TRBJ1-5
V gene: TRBV19
D gene: .
CDR3 DNA: TGTGCCACCTCCAAACAGGATCAGCCCCAGCATTTT
CDR3 protein: CATSKQDQPQHF

clone size: few
J gene: TRBJ2-4
V gene: TRBV4-1
D gene: TRBD1
CDR3 DNA: TGCGCCAGCAGCACCGGACAGGGCCCCATTCAGTACTTC
CDR3 protein: CASSTGQGPIQYF